A single sample gave rise to the 2 T cell receptor beta chains below, sequenced in a study of T-cell reconstitution after alpha-beta-depleted transplantation in children. Unique molecular identifiers were used to barcode this TCRbeta library. TCRdb redid the calling of the PCR reads with MiXCR, one entry per CDR3 protein. Of hundreds of thousands of distinct CDR3 sequences in the sample, approximately 13% were seen once. The specimen was PBMCs, mostly from graft donor cells, collected 360 days after TCRalphabeta/CD19-depleted stem cell transplant. These TCRs come from a male patient between 5 and 17 years old who had a stem cell transplant for acute myeloid leukemia, so the T cells may come from the graft donor.

This clonotype was seen a few times. The J gene is TRBJ2-5, the V gene TRBV4-1; no firm D call. Trimming left V 1 base short and J 6 bases short, with 15 bases between. Germline V lookup: CDR1 MGHRA, CDR2 YSYEKL. The CDR3 sequence is 15 residues long. This chain's CDR3 is CASSQGRQGGQTQYF. The CDR3 coding sequence is TGCGCCAGCAGCCAAGGTCGTCAAGGTGGTCAGACCCAGTACTTC.

This clonotype has just a few counts. As DNA, the CDR3 is TGTGCCAGCAGTTCTAGCCTGGGGGTCACAGATACGCAGTATTTT. As protein: CASSSSLGVTDTQYF. The chain couples TRBV28 to TRBJ2-3; D is tentatively TRBD1 or TRBD2 (5 bases each). The CDR3 consists of 15 residues. Germline V gene data show CDR1 as MDHEN and CDR2 as SYDVKM. V was trimmed by 4 bases and J by 2 bases, leaving 13 bases between them. Based on the CDR3 plus reference TRBV28 and TRBJ2-3, the full variable domain is DVKVTQSSRYLVKRTGEKVFLECVQDMDHENMFWYRQDPGLGLRLIYFSYDVKMKEKGDIPEGYSVSREKKERFSLILESASTNQTSMYLCASSSSLGVTDTQYFGPGTRLTVL.